Listed here is a single T cell receptor (beta chain). The antigen it recognizes is unknown. No much larger clone exists at a distance of one base, and base qualities are not known. This sample was included in a study of T cell responses to AZD1222 COVID-19 vaccine (dated by TCRdb to 2020 to 2023). As for the study more broadly: TCR sequencing covered over 230 trial participants: 200 to 210 given two doses of AZD1222 and around 26 given two doses of MenACWY control vaccine. Trial participants were enrolled by age into subgroups of 18-55, 56-69 and 70-plus years, and around 150, 29 and 61 TCR-sequenced participants, respectively, were included in these subgroups. Results the study describes overall, beyond this receptor: Conclusions about previously exposed vaccinees were limited because only 6 or 7 AZD1222 recipients were SARS-CoV-2 seropositive at baseline. A significant rise in spike-specific TCR breadth and depth was observed after two AZD1222 doses relative to day 0 and relative to MenACWY recipients. Participants were mostly white British and included more females than males, and it was suggested by the authors that clonal diversity may have been underestimated. In the small 56-69-year group, the increase in depth fell short of significance, most likely because of low power. Epitopes outside the regions mutated in the B.1.351 and B.1.1.7 variants were reportedly recognized by nearly half of the unique spike-specific TCRs. The whole spike protein was spanned by vaccine-associated CD4 TCRs, and dominant responses were seen in regions 160-218 and 743-854. Because no day 14 peak-response samples were available, the repertoires could be characterized only after the peak T cell response.

From its cysteine to its phenylalanine, the CDR3 spans 16 amino acids. Solely the CDR3 DNA is kept, with 48 bases framed from the first base. The germline ends are 11 bases apart after V is trimmed by 2 bases and J by 1 base. CDR1 and CDR2 were assigned from the germline V gene (reference sequence) as PRHDT and FYEKMQ. The sample's time point label, in plain terms: about 28 days (+/-7) after the second vaccine dose. AZD1222 recipients with second doses at about 4 weeks or about 12 weeks were pooled, because spike-specific TCR depth and breadth did not differ between schedules. Vaccinee samples were obtained from the UK trials COV001 and COV002, which included a single-blind randomized controlled phase 2/3 trial of AZD1222 (ChAdOx1 nCoV-19) in healthy adults. For TCRbeta chain sequencing, PBMC samples were collected from trial participants at day 0 and at day 28 after the second dose. The CDR3 regions of human TCRbeta chains were analyzed by immunosequencing. Turning to the authors' computational methods: Repertoire TCRs were matched against a reference library of SARS-CoV-2-specific TCRs generated with the MIRA antigen-specificity platform. Breadth was defined as the fraction of unique TCRs that were SARS-CoV-2-associated, and depth was defined as the fraction of total T cells that were SARS-CoV-2-associated. Using the MIRA data, each spike-specific TCR was assigned both to the spike region to which the TCR was reactive and to a CD4 or CD8 class. Log10-transformed breadth and depth values were compared by one-way ANOVA with Sidak's multiple comparisons tests. TCRdb's version of the immuneACCESS table is confined to in-frame rearrangements and falls short of the full clone set. An unresolved V gene accounts for under half of the shortfall where checked; the remainder is of unknown origin. The V and J calls and the clone size are those of that table, but D and trimming were determined from the DNA. The sample table contains under 150,000 clones; only one count was recorded for approximately 88% of them. The top ten clones comprise about 6.5% of the sample.

The receptor was derived from an adult who received the AZD1222 COVID-19 vaccine. The chain was built from TRBV13 and TRBJ2-2; the D gene lacks a confident call. This specimen was peripheral blood, taken 28 days after the second AZD1222 dose. The CDR3 has the sequence CASSLSRWENTGELFF. At the DNA level, the sequence is TGTGCCAGCAGCTTAAGCAGGTGGGAGAACACCGGGGAGCTGTTTTTT. Full variable domain (CDR3 extended with the reference TRBV13 and TRBJ2-2 proteins): AAGVIQSPRHLIKEKRETATLKCYPIPRHDTVYWYQQGPGQDPQFLISFYEKMQSDKGSIPDRFSAQQFSDYHSELNMSSLELGDSALYFCASSLSRWENTGELFFGEGSRLTVL.